One and the same sample provided the 7 T cell receptor beta chains below, sequenced in a study of tumor and adjacent non-tumor tissue in lung cancer. The template was RNA from unsorted bulk tissue. A modified ARM-PCR protocol with three rounds of nested PCR amplified TCRbeta. Each CDR3 protein is one row after TCRdb ran MiXCR on the multiplex PCR reads. The data show over 130,000 distinct CDR3 sequences, approximately 66% seen once. The material sequenced was lung tumor tissue. These receptors were collected from a man aged 55 to 69 with small cell lung cancer.

A note on this clonotype: A junction boundary mismatches the germline segment, possibly from a read error. V is TRBV11-2 and J is TRBJ2-3, with a possible D match to TRBD2 (5 bases). The CDR3 has 16 amino acids. Germline assignment: CDR1 SGHAT and CDR2 FQNNGV. CDR3 in DNA: TGTGCCACCAGCTCAATTCTAGGAGGTGGAACAGATACGCAGTATTTT. Translated, it gives CATSSILGGGTDTQYF.

In the case of this clonotype: An end of the junction does not agree with germline; a read error may underlie this. The chain uses TRBV5-4 and TRBJ2-2, with D possibly being TRBD1 or TRBD2 (5 bases each). The CDR3 loop spans 14 amino acids. The V gene's germline CDR1 is SGHNT and CDR2 YYREEE (reference sequence). The CDR3 here is CASSLVGGSRELIF. CDR3 nucleotides: TGTGCCAGCAGCTTGGTTGGCGGTTCCAGGGAGCTGATTTTT.

With respect to this clonotype: This may be a read error: a much more frequent sequence differs by one nucleotide. V gene TRBV6-1 combines with J gene TRBJ2-7; 9 nucleotides agree with TRBD1. Germline V gene sequence: CDR1 MNHNS, CDR2 SASEGT. This CDR3 has 15 amino acids. In DNA, the CDR3 is TGTACCAGCAGTGGCCGGGACAGGGAATCGAGCGAGCAGTACTTC. The encoded protein is CTSSGRDRESSEQYF.

As to this clonotype: Given the absence of the conserved phenylalanine or tryptophan at the CDR3 end, a read error is likely. The CDR3 loop is CASSLGPRNQPQHY. CDR3 sequence (DNA): TGCGCCAGCAGCTTGGGTCCCAGGAATCAGCCCCAGCATTAT. The chain employs TRBV5-1 and TRBJ1-5; no reliable D call. From germline, CDR1 is SGHRS and CDR2 YFSETQ. The CDR3 is 14 residues long. The V end was cut by 0 bases, the J end by 4 bases, with 8 bases between.

Remarks on this clonotype: The conserved phenylalanine or tryptophan is not found at the CDR3 terminus, so this likely reflects a read error. This chain links TRBV11-1 with TRBJ2-7; D possibly corresponds to TRBD1 (6 bases). This CDR3 spans 13 amino acids. Germline CDR1 is SGHAT and CDR2 is FQDESV (reference sequence). The V end lost 4 bases, the J end lost 3 bases, and 10 bases lay between the germline ends. The CDR3 DNA is TGTGCCAGCAGCTCCGGACAGTTCTACGAGCAGTACCTC. It yields the protein CASSSGQFYEQYL.

CDR3 amino acids: CANTLRTGSYEQYF. CDR3 DNA sequence: TGTGCCAACACCTTACGGACAGGGTCCTACGAGCAGTACTTC. The chain combines TRBV11-3 with TRBJ2-7, with 8 bases fitting TRBD1. With 10 bases clipped from V and 1 base from J, the junction kept 9 bases outside the gene matches. In germline, CDR1 is SGHNT, CDR2 YENEEA. CDR3 length: 14 residues.

Comments on this clonotype: A junction boundary mismatches the germline segment, possibly from a read error. The chain uses TRBV4-1 and TRBJ2-1; 12 bases align to TRBD2. Germline values: CDR1 MGHRA, CDR2 YSYEKL. The CDR3 spans 18 residues. CDR3 protein: CASSQDGGLAGGPNERFF. The CDR3 DNA reads TGTGCCAGCAGCCAAGATGGGGGGCTAGCGGGAGGGCCCAATGAGCGGTTCTTC.